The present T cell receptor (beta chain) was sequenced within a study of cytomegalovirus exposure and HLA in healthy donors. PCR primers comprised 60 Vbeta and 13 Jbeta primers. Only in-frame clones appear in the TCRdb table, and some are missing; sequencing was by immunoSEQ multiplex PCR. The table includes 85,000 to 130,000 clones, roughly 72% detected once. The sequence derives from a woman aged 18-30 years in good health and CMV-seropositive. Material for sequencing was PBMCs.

CDR3: CASSGDNNQPQHF. Here the CDR3 DNA reads TGTGCCAGCAGTGGGGACAACAATCAGCCCCAGCATTTT. The chain carries TRBV9 and TRBJ1-5; the D gene is possibly TRBD1 (6 bases). This CDR3 spans 13 amino acids. Germline V gene lookup returns CDR1 SGDLS and CDR2 YYNGEE. The V end lost 5 bases, the J end lost 3 bases, and 9 bases lay between the germline ends.